This passage covers 23 T cell receptor beta chains from one sample sequenced in a study of T cells in Graves' hyperthyroidism and ophthalmopathy. RNA transcripts gave rise to amplified TCR beta CDR3 regions. HTBI primers drove first-round RT-PCR of the TCR CDR3. TCRdb re-derived calls from the multiplex PCR reads in MiXCR, one entry per CDR3 protein. Here the sample spans over 500,000 distinct CDR3 sequences, roughly 16% being singletons. Specimen: blood. These receptors all come from a woman between 25 and 40 years old with Graves' ophthalmopathy.

The genes are TRBV4-3 and TRBJ1-1; D possibly corresponds to TRBD1 (5 bases). The ends were cut back, 3 bases at V and 0 bases at J, with 14 bases in the middle. Germline V gene data show CDR1 as LGHNA and CDR2 as YSLEER. This CDR3 comprises 16 residues. CDR3 DNA sequence: TGCGCCAGCAGCCACGATTCCGGGACTATGAACACTGAAGCTTTCTTT. Its translation: CASSHDSGTMNTEAFF.

This clonotype has at least ten counts. The rearrangement uses TRBV12-3 or TRBV12-4 and TRBJ2-2; possible D gene TRBD1, 6 bases. Trimming shortened V by 7 bases and J by 0 bases, and 9 bases separated the two germline ends. The CDR3 runs 14 residues. The CDR3 loop reads CASTRQANTGELFF. The CDR3 region has the DNA TGTGCCAGCACTAGACAGGCGAACACCGGGGAGCTGTTTTTT.

Many counts were recorded for this clonotype. The chain uses TRBV24-1 and TRBJ2-7, with 8 bases aligning to TRBD1. The CDR3 consists of 15 residues. Trimming removed 3 bases from V and 3 bases from J; junction bases left unmatched: 6. The germline V gene has CDR1 KGHDR and CDR2 SFDVKD. The CDR3 reads CATSDTGQGRYEQYF. CDR3 in DNA: TGTGCCACCAGTGATACCGGACAGGGCCGCTACGAGCAGTACTTC.

This clonotype was found a few times. This CDR3 reads CASSNQGSDGYTF. CDR3 nucleotides: TGTGCCAGCAGTAACCAGGGTTCTGATGGCTACACCTTC. This sequence joins TRBV6-1 and TRBJ1-2, with TRBD1 as a possible D gene (5 bases). CDR1 is MNHNS, CDR2 SASEGT, per germline. V was trimmed by 5 bases and J by 6 bases, leaving 13 bases between them. This CDR3 comprises 13 residues.

This rearrangement joins TRBV20-1 to TRBJ2-5; 9 bases fit TRBD1. Germline V gene sequence: CDR1 DFQATT, CDR2 SNEGSKA (reference sequence). CDR3 length equals 16 residues. V lost 1 base, J lost 2 bases, and 8 bases stayed unmatched. The CDR3 DNA reads TGCAGTGCTAGAGTCCAAGGACAGGGGATACAAGAGACCCAGTACTTC. Protein product: CSARVQGQGIQETQYF.

This clonotype has only a few counts. The rearrangement links TRBV6-1 to TRBJ2-7; D possibly corresponds to TRBD1 (6 bases). The length of the CDR3 is 15 residues. Germline V CDR1 and CDR2: MNHNS, SASEGT. The ends were cut back, 6 bases at V and 1 base at J, with 16 bases in the middle. The CDR3 loop reads CASRRRTAISYEQYF. In nucleotides, the CDR3 is TGTGCCAGCAGACGACGGACAGCCATTTCCTACGAGCAGTACTTC.

This clonotype was picked up a small number of times. This chain links TRBV7-9 with TRBJ2-1; 9 bases are a match to TRBD1. J lost 3 bases, V lost 6 bases, and 3 bases had no gene match. Germline V CDR1 and CDR2: SEHNR, FQNEAQ (reference sequence). This CDR3 comprises 14 residues. The CDR3 DNA sequence: TGTGCCAGCAGGAAGGGACAGGGCTACAATGAGCAGTTCTTC. Protein product: CASRKGQGYNEQFF.

This clonotype came up many times. This chain connects TRBV10-3 to TRBJ2-1; 10 bases line up with TRBD2. The CDR3 has 17 amino acids. V shed 3 bases, J shed 2 bases, and the junction held 7 bases outside the gene matches. Germline CDR1 and CDR2: ENHRY and SYGVKD. DNA of the CDR3: TGTGCCATCAGTGAATCTAGCGGGAGTGGACCCTACAATGAGCAGTTCTTC. It specifies CAISESSGSGPYNEQFF.

This clonotype was recorded at least ten times. V and J are TRBV6-1 and TRBJ2-3; 9 bases agree with TRBD1. Germline CDR1 MNHNS, CDR2 SASEGT. The CDR3 is 15 amino acids. V was clipped by 5 bases and J by 3 bases; unmatched bases: 6. CDR3 residues: CASSTGTGITDTQYF. The CDR3 DNA reads as TGTGCCAGCAGTACCGGGACAGGGATTACAGATACGCAGTATTTT.

Only a few counts were recorded for this clonotype. The chain employs TRBV19 and TRBJ1-1; D gene uncertain. The germline CDR1 and CDR2 sequences are LNHDA and SQIVND (reference sequence). The CDR3 has 14 residues. Trimming pared 4 bases from V and 3 bases from J, leaving 12 bases between. The CDR3 bases are TGTGCCAGTAGTAGGGCTGCCGAGGACACTGAAGCTTTCTTT. Protein: CASSRAAEDTEAFF.

The rearrangement links TRBV10-3 to TRBJ2-1, with 9 bases that match TRBD2. This CDR3 spans 15 amino acids. Germline V lookup: CDR1 ENHRY, CDR2 SYGVKD. Trimming cost V 3 bases and J 7 bases; bases outside gene matches: 7. The CDR3 region is CAISENLAGNNEQFF. The CDR3 nucleotides read TGTGCCATCAGTGAAAACCTAGCGGGAAATAATGAGCAGTTCTTC.

About this clonotype: With a much larger clone just one base away, this may be a read error. CDR3 in amino acids: CASRGGGKQYF. DNA for the CDR3: TGTGCCAGCAGAGGAGGCGGCAAGCAGTACTTC. The rearrangement joins TRBV12-3 or TRBV12-4 to TRBJ2-7, with a tentative D call TRBD2 (5 bases). This CDR3 contains 11 residues. The V end was cut by 6 bases, the J end by 8 bases, with 11 bases between.

This clonotype was picked up a small number of times. The rearrangement links TRBV15 to TRBJ2-4; either TRBD1 or TRBD2 may supply D (6 bases each). The V end was cut by 0 bases, the J end by 0 bases, with 15 bases between. The CDR3 covers 18 residues. The germline CDR1 and CDR2 sequences are LNHNV and YYDKDF (reference sequence). The CDR3 loop is CATSRDRKGDLAKNIQYF. Here the CDR3 DNA reads TGTGCCACCAGCAGAGATCGGAAGGGGGACTTAGCCAAAAACATTCAGTACTTC. The full variable domain, with the rest looked up from reference TRBV15 and TRBJ2-4, is DAMVIQNPRYQVTQFGKPVTLSCSQTLNHNVMYWYQQKSSQAPKLLFHYYDKDFNNEADTPDNFQSRRPNTSFCFLDIRSPGLGDTAMYLCATSRDRKGDLAKNIQYFGAGTRLSVL.

The chain is built from TRBV4-2 and TRBJ1-6; 10 positions agree with TRBD1. The CDR3 runs to 19 residues. V trimming: 1 base; J trimming: 6 bases; junction bases outside the gene matches: 12. CDR1 is LGHNA, CDR2 YNFKEQ, per germline. The CDR3 loop reads CASSQVFGSTGGPNSPLHF. CDR3 in DNA: TGTGCCAGCAGCCAAGTGTTCGGTTCGACAGGGGGCCCTAATTCACCCCTCCACTTT.

The chain has TRBV11-2 and TRBJ2-7, with D maybe TRBD2 (6 bases). Germline CDR1 and CDR2: SGHAT and FQNNGV. Trimming took off 5 bases at V and 7 bases at J, with 12 bases between the two ends. This CDR3 contains 12 residues. The CDR3 protein is CASSVGGAEQYF. The CDR3 DNA sequence: TGTGCCAGCAGCGTAGGAGGGGCAGAGCAGTACTTC.

At least ten counts were recorded for this clonotype. This chain uses TRBV3-1 with TRBJ1-4; 8 positions match TRBD1. Germline CDR1 reads LGHDT; CDR2 reads YNNKEL (reference sequence). The CDR3 is 13 residues long. Losses at the gene ends were 3 bases for V and 8 bases for J; bases not matched to a gene: 2. CDR3: CASSQDREEKLFF. The CDR3 DNA follows: TGTGCCAGCAGCCAGGACAGGGAAGAAAAACTGTTTTTT.

This clonotype was counted ten times or more. The V gene is TRBV11-1, the J gene TRBJ1-1; D ambiguous. Deletions cut 2 bases from V and 3 bases from J, with 10 bases between. Germline values: CDR1 SGHAT, CDR2 FQDESV (reference sequence). CDR3 length: 14 amino acids. CDR3 in amino acids: CASSLRVTDTEAFF. The DNA of the CDR3 is TGTGCCAGCAGCTTACGGGTAACGGACACTGAAGCTTTCTTT.

This clonotype was seen repeatedly, ten times or more. The chain recombines TRBV4-3 with TRBJ2-3; 10 bases match TRBD2. The germline gives CDR1 LGHNA, CDR2 YSLEER. This CDR3 is 15 amino acids long. V was pared by 3 bases and J by 5 bases, with 5 bases of the junction left unmatched. Written as DNA, the CDR3 is TGCGCCAGCAGCCAGCTAGCGGGGGCGGGAGATACGCAGTATTTT. Its translation: CASSQLAGAGDTQYF.

This clonotype was detected many times. The rearrangement uses TRBV20-1 and TRBJ2-3; 14 positions agree with TRBD2. Germline V CDR1 and CDR2: DFQATT, SNEGSKA (reference sequence). With 5 bases clipped from V and 5 bases from J, the junction kept 3 bases outside the gene matches. The CDR3 runs to 14 residues. CDR3: CSARLAGGQDTQYF. The CDR3 region has the DNA TGCAGTGCTCGACTAGCGGGAGGGCAAGATACGCAGTATTTT.

This clonotype was observed once. The V call is TRBV6-5, the J call TRBJ2-5; D might be TRBD2 (6 bases). Germline assignment: CDR1 MNHEY and CDR2 SVGAGI. Deletions cut 4 bases from V and 4 bases from J, with 10 bases between. This CDR3 region has 13 residues. CDR3 sequence reads: CASSLTRRETQYF. The DNA of the CDR3 is TGTGCCAGCAGTTTGACTAGACGAGAGACCCAGTACTTC.

The rearrangement joins TRBV20-1 to TRBJ2-7; D is unclear. The germline V gene encodes CDR1 DFQATT and CDR2 SNEGSKA (reference sequence). The CDR3 totals 13 residues. V shed 0 bases and J shed 1 base, with 7 bases lying between them. The CDR3 sequence is CSARDPQSYEQYF. As DNA, the CDR3 is TGCAGTGCTAGAGATCCGCAGTCCTACGAGCAGTACTTC.

With regard to this clonotype: A much bigger clone sits one base away, suggesting this may be a read error. The V gene is TRBV28, the J gene TRBJ1-2, with D possibly matching TRBD1 (5 bases). CDR3 length equals 11 residues. Germline assignment: CDR1 MDHEN and CDR2 SYDVKM. CDR3 sequence: CTSRLQDGYTF. CDR3 coding DNA: TGTACCAGCAGGCTACAGGATGGCTACACCTTC.

V and J are TRBV10-1 and TRBJ2-3, with TRBD2 as a possible D gene (5 bases). V was clipped by 6 bases and J by 5 bases, with 12 bases between them. Germline V lookup: CDR1 WNHNN, CDR2 SYGVQD (reference sequence). The CDR3 extends over 13 amino acids. The CDR3 bases are TGCGCCAGCAGATCCTCGGGAATAGATACGCAGTATTTT. Translated, it gives CASRSSGIDTQYF.